This TCR beta chain was captured by sequencing in a study of blood T cell repertoires in COVID-19. Individuals aged about 18 to 90 years were recruited from approximately 22 US areas. Before being deemed recovered, Cohort 3 donors had two negative PCRs, clearance, or symptom resolution. This CDR3 has 16 amino acids. Trimming took off 4 bases at V and 4 bases at J, with 19 bases between the two ends. CDR1 and CDR2 (germline): LGHDT, YNNKEL (reference sequence). Original handling: Nucleated cell number was recorded as an estimate derived from reference gene primer amplification. Sequencing used immunoSEQ multiplex PCR; TCRdb keeps in-frame clones, though not all of them. V and J calls and clone size are those listed in that table; D and trimming were worked out from the DNA. The sample has some 300,000 clones; around 90% are singletons. This clone was detected only once.

The receptor was isolated from a woman aged 25 to 45 who had recovered from COVID-19. J is TRBJ2-5 and V is TRBV3-1 (or the pseudogene TRBV3-2); a weak D match, TRBD2 (6 bases). The specimen was PBMCs or T cells enriched from blood (not recorded which). CDR3 residues: CASSRSRDLRTETQYF. DNA of the CDR3: TGTGCCAGCAGCCGCTCCCGGGACTTACGTACAGAGACCCAGTACTTC.